The 13 T cell receptor beta chains below all came from one sample that was sequenced in a study of T cell responses to AZD1222 COVID-19 vaccine. The protocol was immunoSEQ multiplex PCR, while the TCRdb copy is restricted to in-frame clones and leaves out a portion. The table lists some 80,000 clones, less than 95% of them singletons. The specimen comprised peripheral blood, sampled 28 days after the second AZD1222 dose. The receptors shown here come from an adult who received the AZD1222 COVID-19 vaccine.

The V gene is TRBV10-3, the J gene TRBJ1-1; weak D call: TRBD1 (5 bases). Germline lookup yields CDR1 ENHRY and CDR2 SYGVKD. V gave up 3 bases and J gave up 3 bases, with 8 bases separating them. CDR3 length: 13 amino acids. CDR3 sequence reads: CAISDGADTEAFF. Written as DNA, the CDR3 is TGTGCCATCAGTGATGGGGCAGACACTGAAGCTTTCTTT.

This chain joins TRBV4-2 and TRBJ2-2; TRBD2 matches at 12 bases. The CDR3 is 18 residues long. Trimming removed 1 base from V and 3 bases from J; junction bases left unmatched: 6. In germline, CDR1 is LGHNA, CDR2 YNFKEQ. The CDR3 region is CASSQATSGSSYTGELFF. The CDR3 DNA sequence: TGTGCCAGCAGCCAAGCGACTAGCGGGAGCTCGTACACCGGGGAGCTGTTTTTT.

This clone showed up just once. The chain employs TRBV6-5 and TRBJ1-5; D gene unclear. The V gene's germline CDR1 is MNHEY and CDR2 SVGAGI. Trimming cost V 6 bases and J 3 bases, with 9 bases left between them. The CDR3 length is 13 residues. The CDR3 nucleotides read TGTGCCAGCAGCCCCACAGTCAATCAGCCCCAGCATTTT. Translated, it gives CASSPTVNQPQHF.

The table lists this clone with a few counts. The V call is TRBV5-1, the J call TRBJ1-1; perhaps TRBD1 as D (5 bases). The CDR3 covers 16 residues. V lost 1 base to trimming and J lost 3 bases, with 16 bases between them. Germline V gene data show CDR1 as SGHRS and CDR2 as YFSETQ. CDR3 bases: TGCGCCAGCAGCTTGAGCACAGGTGGGACCTACACTGAAGCTTTCTTT. Translation gives CASSLSTGGTYTEAFF.

The V call is TRBV7-9, the J call TRBJ1-2; 7 bases match TRBD1. With V trimmed by 5 bases and J by 4 bases, 4 bases remained unmatched. This CDR3 has 13 residues. CDR1 is SEHNR and CDR2 is FQNEAQ in the germline V gene (reference sequence). The CDR3 sequence is CASSARDSYGYTF. Here the CDR3 DNA reads TGTGCCAGCAGCGCCCGGGACAGCTATGGCTACACCTTC.

J is TRBJ1-1 and V is TRBV7-3; maybe TRBD1 (5 bases). Germline V gives CDR1 SGHTA, CDR2 FQGTGA. This CDR3 has 14 residues. V was shortened by 4 bases and J by 2 bases, with 11 bases between the two germline ends. This CDR3 reads CASSWTSSNTEAFF. In nucleotides, the CDR3 is TGTGCCAGCAGCTGGACATCCTCCAACACTGAAGCTTTCTTT.

The genes are TRBV12-5 and TRBJ1-6; perhaps TRBD1 as D (6 bases). CDR1 LGHNT and CDR2 FRNRAP come from the germline V gene. The ends were cut back, 7 bases at V and 7 bases at J, with 14 bases in the middle. This CDR3 is 14 amino acids long. The CDR3 region is CASVPSRGNSPLHF. The DNA for the CDR3 is TGTGCTAGTGTCCCGTCGAGGGGGAATTCACCCCTCCACTTT.

The V call is TRBV3-1 (or the pseudogene TRBV3-2), the J call TRBJ1-5; D remains ambiguous. Deletions cut 3 bases from V and 2 bases from J, with 8 bases between. The CDR3 has 14 residues. Germline lookup yields CDR1 LGHDT and CDR2 YNNKEL (reference sequence). CDR3: CASSQTPRNQPQHF. In DNA form, the CDR3 reads TGTGCCAGCAGCCAGACACCTCGCAATCAGCCCCAGCATTTT.

In this sample, this clone turned up once. CDR3 loop: CASSLVAGNTEAFF. The CDR3 DNA follows: TGTGCCAGCAGCCTGGTCGCGGGTAACACTGAAGCTTTCTTT. This chain uses TRBV5-5 with TRBJ1-1; no definite D call. With 4 bases removed from V and 2 bases from J, the gap between germline ends came to 12 bases. Germline V gives CDR1 SGHKS, CDR2 YYEKEE (reference sequence). The CDR3 contains 14 residues.

The V and J genes are TRBV7-9 and TRBJ1-4, with unresolved D. The germline gives CDR1 SEHNR, CDR2 FQNEAQ (reference sequence). The V end lost 6 bases, the J end lost 5 bases, and 13 bases lay between the germline ends. The CDR3 length is 14 residues. The CDR3 region has the DNA TGTGCCAGCAGGGACCTCCGGCCCAATGAAAAACTGTTTTTT. It encodes CASRDLRPNEKLFF.

The rearrangement uses TRBV9 and TRBJ2-1; D remains ambiguous. Between the trimmed V and J ends, which lost 4 bases and 8 bases, there was a span of 22 bases. This CDR3 is 16 amino acids long. Germline V gene data show CDR1 as SGDLS and CDR2 as YYNGEE. CDR3 bases: TGTGCCAGCAGCCCAAATATAGGGCCCCCGCGTCATGAGCAGTTCTTC. Translated: CASSPNIGPPRHEQFF.

The rearrangement joins TRBV27 to TRBJ2-2; D might be TRBD1 (5 bases). The CDR3 has 14 amino acids. Trimming shortened V by 7 bases and J by 5 bases, and 14 bases separated the two germline ends. The germline CDR1 and CDR2 sequences are MNHEY and SMNVEV (reference sequence). CDR3 nucleotide sequence: TGTGCCAGCAAAGAAAGGGGTAGTACCGGGGAGCTGTTTTTT. Translation gives CASKERGSTGELFF.

The chain recombines TRBV12-3 or TRBV12-4 with TRBJ2-7, with D maybe TRBD2 (6 bases). V lost 3 bases to trimming and J lost 3 bases, with 9 bases between them. The CDR3 is made up of 13 amino acids. The CDR3 here is CASSLEGVYEQYF. Written as DNA, the CDR3 is TGTGCCAGCAGTTTGGAGGGAGTCTACGAGCAGTACTTC.